This is a list of T cell receptor beta chains from one sample in a study of response to subunit inactivated influenza vaccine. One entry per CDR3 protein results from TCRdb running MiXCR on the RT-PCR reads. Among some 500,000 distinct CDR3 sequences, over 10% were seen once, and the ten largest hold less than 15%. The sequenced sample was PBMCs from blood, obtained roughly 6 weeks after vaccination. These receptor sequences come from a man in his forties or fifties who received an inactivated influenza vaccine. Both conserved end residues are trimmed from each CDR3. Fields, in order: CDR3 protein, J gene, CDR3 length, V gene.

CDR3: ASRGSRRRSYEQY
J: TRBJ2-7
length: 13
V: TRBV11-2

CDR3: ATSRDIGEFPPNEQF
J: TRBJ2-1
length: 15
V: TRBV15

CDR3: ASSLVGVLPGKNIQY
J: TRBJ2-4
length: 15
V: TRBV7-8

CDR3: ASSSPGENGELF
J: TRBJ2-2
length: 12
V: TRBV28

CDR3: ASSQQGGRTDTQY
J: TRBJ2-3
length: 13
V: TRBV7-9

CDR3: ASSLVSGGRGEQF
J: TRBJ2-1
length: 13
V: TRBV7-2

CDR3: SVVPQAGTDTQY
J: TRBJ2-3
length: 12
V: TRBV29-1

CDR3: ASSFLGQGSPLH
J: TRBJ1-6
length: 12
V: TRBV6-5

CDR3: ASGWGNEQY
J: TRBJ2-7
length: 9
V: TRBV12-3/TRBV12-4

CDR3: ASSQETRGQPQH
J: TRBJ1-5
length: 12
V: TRBV4-3

CDR3: ASRSVEVWETQY
J: TRBJ2-5
length: 12
V: TRBV27

CDR3: ASSPRTATGAYEQY
J: TRBJ2-7
length: 14
V: TRBV7-6

CDR3: ASSQAASPGTGELF
J: TRBJ2-2
length: 14
V: TRBV4-3

CDR3: ASSVLSGRNTGELF
J: TRBJ2-2
length: 14
V: TRBV9

CDR3: ASRGQQLARAYNEQF
J: TRBJ2-1
length: 15
V: TRBV27

CDR3: SVDGRLNEQF
J: TRBJ2-1
length: 10
V: TRBV29-1

CDR3: ASSNLGLITGELF
J: TRBJ2-2
length: 13
V: TRBV7-2

CDR3: ASNLVGGEADTQY
J: TRBJ2-3
length: 13
V: TRBV7-9

CDR3: ASSLGQTYSNQPQH
J: TRBJ1-5
length: 14
V: TRBV7-8

CDR3: DSSLAAGRQSSYEQY
J: TRBJ2-7
length: 15
V: TRBV5-1

CDR3: ASSQGGYSNQPQH
J: TRBJ1-5
length: 13
V: TRBV4-1

CDR3: ASSPSATGVTEAF
J: TRBJ1-1
length: 13
V: TRBV6-1

CDR3: ASSYSTSGSSTAADTQY
J: TRBJ2-3
length: 17
V: TRBV6-2/TRBV6-3

CDR3: ASSLARAGGPSTDTQY
J: TRBJ2-3
length: 16
V: TRBV7-8

CDR3: ASSVAVGIFEDQPQH
J: TRBJ1-5
length: 15
V: TRBV12-3/TRBV12-4

CDR3: ASSIGTSGYNEQF
J: TRBJ2-1
length: 13
V: TRBV6-4

CDR3: ASSQLRLENTEAF
J: TRBJ1-1
length: 13
V: TRBV4-3

CDR3: ASSTNLRLAERTDTQY
J: TRBJ2-3
length: 16
V: TRBV6-2/TRBV6-3

CDR3: ASSPSWGTGQAVYEQY
J: TRBJ2-7
length: 16
V: TRBV11-1

CDR3: ASSSGGGSTSYEQY
J: TRBJ2-7
length: 14
V: TRBV7-2

CDR3: ATSDSSGTGANVLT
J: TRBJ2-6
length: 14
V: TRBV24-1

CDR3: ASRGQGEDTQY
J: TRBJ2-3
length: 11
V: TRBV5-1

CDR3: SAKGGGSSYEQY
J: TRBJ2-7
length: 12
V: TRBV29-1

CDR3: ASSSKVLLAGGGSQY
J: TRBJ2-5
length: 15
V: TRBV7-8

CDR3: SVTSSARGEQF
J: TRBJ2-1
length: 11
V: TRBV29-1

CDR3: AKTSSGANVLT
J: TRBJ2-6
length: 11
V: TRBV12-3/TRBV12-4

CDR3: ASSLEPGFTEAF
J: TRBJ1-1
length: 12
V: TRBV7-8

CDR3: ASSVVPGPTYNEQF
J: TRBJ2-1
length: 14
V: TRBV9

CDR3: ASSLPETYEQY
J: TRBJ2-7
length: 11
V: TRBV7-2

CDR3: SARDLIAGVETQY
J: TRBJ2-5
length: 13
V: TRBV20-1

CDR3: ASSIEGSTNTGELF
J: TRBJ2-2
length: 14
V: TRBV7-2

CDR3: ASSATTVPSGNTIY
J: TRBJ1-3
length: 14
V: TRBV9